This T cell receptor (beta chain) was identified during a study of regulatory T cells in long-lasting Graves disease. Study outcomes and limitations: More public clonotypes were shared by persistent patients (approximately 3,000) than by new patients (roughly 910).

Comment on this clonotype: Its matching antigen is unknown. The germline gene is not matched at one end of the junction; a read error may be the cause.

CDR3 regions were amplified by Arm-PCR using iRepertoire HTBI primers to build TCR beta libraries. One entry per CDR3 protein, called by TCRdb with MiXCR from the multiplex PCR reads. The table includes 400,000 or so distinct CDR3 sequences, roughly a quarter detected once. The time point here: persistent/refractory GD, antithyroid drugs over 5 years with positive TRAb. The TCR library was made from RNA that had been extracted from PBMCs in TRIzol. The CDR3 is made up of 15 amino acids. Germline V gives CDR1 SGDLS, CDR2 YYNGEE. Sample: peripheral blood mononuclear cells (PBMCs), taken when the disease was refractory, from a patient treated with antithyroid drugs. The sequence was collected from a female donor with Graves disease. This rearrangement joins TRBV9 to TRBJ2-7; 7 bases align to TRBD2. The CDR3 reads CASSVGGSTDYERYF. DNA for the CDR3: TGTGCCAGCAGCGTAGGCGGGAGTACGGACTACGAGCGGTACTTC.